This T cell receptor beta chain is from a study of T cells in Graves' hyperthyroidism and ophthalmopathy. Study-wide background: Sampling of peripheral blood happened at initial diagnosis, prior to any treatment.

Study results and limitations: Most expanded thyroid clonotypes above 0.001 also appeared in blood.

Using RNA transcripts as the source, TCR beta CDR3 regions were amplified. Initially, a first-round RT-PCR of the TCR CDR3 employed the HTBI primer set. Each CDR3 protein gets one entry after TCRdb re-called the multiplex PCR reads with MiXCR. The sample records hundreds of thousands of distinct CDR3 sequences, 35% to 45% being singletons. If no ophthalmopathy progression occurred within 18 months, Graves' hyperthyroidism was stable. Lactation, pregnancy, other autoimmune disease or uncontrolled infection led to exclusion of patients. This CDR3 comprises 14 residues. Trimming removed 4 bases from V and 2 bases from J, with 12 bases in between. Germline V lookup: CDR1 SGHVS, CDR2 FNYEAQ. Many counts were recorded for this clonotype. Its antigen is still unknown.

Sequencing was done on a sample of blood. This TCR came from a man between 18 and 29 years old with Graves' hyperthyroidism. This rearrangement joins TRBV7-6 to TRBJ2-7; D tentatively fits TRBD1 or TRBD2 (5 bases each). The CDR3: CASSSEGPTYEQYF. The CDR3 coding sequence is TGTGCCAGCAGCTCTGAGGGGCCTACCTACGAGCAGTACTTC. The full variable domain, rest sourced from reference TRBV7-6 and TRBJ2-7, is GAGVSQSPRYKVTKRGQDVALRCDPISGHVSLYWYRQALGQGPEFLTYFNYEAQQDKSGLPNDRFSAERPEGSISTLTIQRTEQRDSAMYRCASSSEGPTYEQYFGPGTRLTVT.